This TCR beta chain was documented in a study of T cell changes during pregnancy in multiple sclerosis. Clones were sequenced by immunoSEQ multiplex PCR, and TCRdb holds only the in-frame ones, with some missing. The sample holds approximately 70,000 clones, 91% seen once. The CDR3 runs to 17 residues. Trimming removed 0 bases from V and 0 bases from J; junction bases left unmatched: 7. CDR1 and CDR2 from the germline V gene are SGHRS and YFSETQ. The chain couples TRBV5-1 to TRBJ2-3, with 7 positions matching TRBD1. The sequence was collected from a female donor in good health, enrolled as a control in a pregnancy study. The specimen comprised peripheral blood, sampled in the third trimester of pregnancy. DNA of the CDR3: TGCGCCAGCAGCTTGGTTGGGACAGAACCTAGCACAGATACGCAGTATTTT. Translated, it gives CASSLVGTEPSTDTQYF.